Presented here are 3 T cell receptor beta chains from one specimen sequenced in a study of blood T cell repertoires in COVID-19. The repertoire was sequenced with immunoSEQ multiplex PCR; TCRdb's copy has only in-frame clones and lacks some. This table holds tens of thousands of clones, roughly 88% found once. Sample: peripheral blood. These receptors originate from a human donor in a cohort sampled during active COVID-19.

The genes are TRBV7-8 and TRBJ1-2, with D possibly being TRBD1 (6 bases). V lost 4 bases and J 3 bases, leaving 15 bases between the germline ends. CDR1 is SGHVS, CDR2 FQNEAQ, per germline. This CDR3 region has 15 residues. This CDR3 is CASSSRTAKDYGYTF. The CDR3 coding sequence is TGTGCCAGCAGCTCTAGGACAGCGAAGGACTATGGCTACACCTTC.

V gene TRBV18 combines with J gene TRBJ2-7; 7 bases match TRBD2. The CDR3 is 16 amino acids. V lost 1 base to trimming and J lost 0 bases; unmatched junction nucleotides: 6. Germline lookup yields CDR1 KGHSH and CDR2 LQKENI. The CDR3 loop is CASSPRNSGLSYEQYF. CDR3 sequence (DNA): TGTGCCAGCTCACCACGGAATAGCGGGCTCTCCTACGAGCAGTACTTC.

The chain employs TRBV29-1 and TRBJ1-2; TRBD1 is a possible D gene (6 bases). Germline assignment: CDR1 SQVTM and CDR2 ANQGSEA. The V end lost 6 bases, the J end lost 1 base, and 15 bases lay between the germline ends. The CDR3 runs 14 residues. The CDR3 sequence: CSVAPGTYNYGYTF. The CDR3 DNA reads as TGCAGCGTCGCGCCGGGGACATATAACTATGGCTACACCTTC. Complete variable domain (other parts from reference TRBV29-1 and TRBJ1-2): SAVISQKPSRDICQRGTSLTIQCQVDSQVTMMFWYRQQPGQSLTLIATANQGSEATYESGFVIDKFPISRPNLTFSTLTVSNMSPEDSSIYLCSVAPGTYNYGYTFGSGTRLTVV.